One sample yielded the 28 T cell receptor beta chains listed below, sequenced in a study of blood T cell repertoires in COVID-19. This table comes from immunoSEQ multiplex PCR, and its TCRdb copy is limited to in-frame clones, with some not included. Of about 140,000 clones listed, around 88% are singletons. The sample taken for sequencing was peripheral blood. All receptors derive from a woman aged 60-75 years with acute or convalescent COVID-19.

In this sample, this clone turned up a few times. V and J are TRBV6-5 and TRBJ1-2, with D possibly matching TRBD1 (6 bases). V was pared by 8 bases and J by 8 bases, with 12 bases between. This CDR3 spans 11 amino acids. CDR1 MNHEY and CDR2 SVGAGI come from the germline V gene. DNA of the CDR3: TGTGCCAGCGAACAGGGCTTGGGCTACACCTTC. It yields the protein CASEQGLGYTF.

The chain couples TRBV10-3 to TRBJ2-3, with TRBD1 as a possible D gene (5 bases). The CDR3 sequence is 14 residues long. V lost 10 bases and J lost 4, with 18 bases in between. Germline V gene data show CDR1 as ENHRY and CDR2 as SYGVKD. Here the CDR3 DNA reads TGTGCCACTGGGGATCTTCAGGGCGCAGATACGCAGTATTTT. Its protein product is CATGDLQGADTQYF.

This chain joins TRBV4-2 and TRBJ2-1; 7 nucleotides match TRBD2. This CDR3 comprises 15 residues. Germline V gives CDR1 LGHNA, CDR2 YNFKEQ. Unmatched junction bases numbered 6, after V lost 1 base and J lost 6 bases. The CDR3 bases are TGTGCCAGCAGCCAAGCCGGGGGGTTTGTCAATGAGCAGTTCTTC. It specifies CASSQAGGFVNEQFF.

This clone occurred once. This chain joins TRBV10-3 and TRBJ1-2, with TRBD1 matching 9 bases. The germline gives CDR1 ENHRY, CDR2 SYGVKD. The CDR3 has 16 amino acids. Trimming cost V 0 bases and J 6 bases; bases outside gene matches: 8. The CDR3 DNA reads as TGTGCCATCAGTGAGTCTATGGGGGACAGGGTTAATGGCTACACCTTC. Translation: CAISESMGDRVNGYTF.

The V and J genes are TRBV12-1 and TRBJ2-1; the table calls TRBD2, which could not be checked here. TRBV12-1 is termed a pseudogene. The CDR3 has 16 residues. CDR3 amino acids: CASSFLGLAGDNEQFF. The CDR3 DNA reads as TGTGCCAGCAGCTTCCTGGGACTAGCGGGGGACAATGAGCAGTTCTTC.

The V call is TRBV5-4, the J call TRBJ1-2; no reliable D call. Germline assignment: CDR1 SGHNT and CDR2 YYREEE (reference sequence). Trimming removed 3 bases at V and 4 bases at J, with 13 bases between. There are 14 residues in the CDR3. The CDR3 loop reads CASSSDGKVYGYTF. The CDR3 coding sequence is TGTGCCAGCAGCTCGGACGGGAAGGTCTATGGCTACACCTTC.

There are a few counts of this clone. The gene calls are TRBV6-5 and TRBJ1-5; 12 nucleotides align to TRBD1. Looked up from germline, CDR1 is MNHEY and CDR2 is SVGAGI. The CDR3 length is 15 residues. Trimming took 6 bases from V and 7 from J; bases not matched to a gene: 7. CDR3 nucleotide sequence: TGTGCCAGCAGGGGGGGACAGGGGGCCAAGCAGCCCCAGCATTTT. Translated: CASRGGQGAKQPQHF.

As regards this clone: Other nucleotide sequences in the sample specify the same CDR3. In DNA, the CDR3 is TGTGCCAGTAGTGGACAGTGGGGTCAGCCCCAGCATTTT. Residues: CASSGQWGQPQHF. The chain joins TRBV19 to TRBJ1-5; weak D call: TRBD1 (6 bases). Germline loops: CDR1 LNHDA, CDR2 SQIVND (reference sequence). The ends were cut back, 5 bases at V and 6 bases at J, with 11 bases in the middle. The CDR3 extends over 13 amino acids.

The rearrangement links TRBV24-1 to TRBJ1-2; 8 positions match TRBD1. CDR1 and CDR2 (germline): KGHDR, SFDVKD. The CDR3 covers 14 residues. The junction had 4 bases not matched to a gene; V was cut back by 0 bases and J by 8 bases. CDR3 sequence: CATSDLRQGAGYTF. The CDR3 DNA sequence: TGTGCCACCAGTGATTTGAGGCAGGGGGCAGGCTACACCTTC.

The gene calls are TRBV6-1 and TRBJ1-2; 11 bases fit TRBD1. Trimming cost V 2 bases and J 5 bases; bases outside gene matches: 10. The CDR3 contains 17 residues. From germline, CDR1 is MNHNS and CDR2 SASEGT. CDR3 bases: TGTGCCAGCAGTGAATTGAGGACAGGGGGCGGTTCTTATGGCTACACCTTC. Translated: CASSELRTGGGSYGYTF.

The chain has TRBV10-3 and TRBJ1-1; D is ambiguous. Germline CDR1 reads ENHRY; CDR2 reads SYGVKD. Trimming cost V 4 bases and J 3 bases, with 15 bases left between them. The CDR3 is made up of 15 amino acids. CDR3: CAISGQEDGDTEAFF. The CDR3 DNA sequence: TGTGCCATCAGTGGTCAGGAGGACGGGGACACTGAAGCTTTCTTT.

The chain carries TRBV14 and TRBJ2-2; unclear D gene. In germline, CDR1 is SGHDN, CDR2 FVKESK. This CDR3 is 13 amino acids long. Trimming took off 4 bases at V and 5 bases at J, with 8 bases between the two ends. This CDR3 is CASSPAITGELFF. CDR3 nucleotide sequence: TGTGCCAGCAGCCCCGCTATAACCGGGGAGCTGTTTTTT.

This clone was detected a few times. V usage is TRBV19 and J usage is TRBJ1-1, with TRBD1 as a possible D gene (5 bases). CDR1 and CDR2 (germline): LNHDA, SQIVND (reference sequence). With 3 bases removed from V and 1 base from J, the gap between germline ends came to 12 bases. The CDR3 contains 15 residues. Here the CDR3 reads CASSIDSPANTEAFF. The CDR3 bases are TGTGCCAGTAGTATCGACAGTCCTGCGAACACTGAAGCTTTCTTT.

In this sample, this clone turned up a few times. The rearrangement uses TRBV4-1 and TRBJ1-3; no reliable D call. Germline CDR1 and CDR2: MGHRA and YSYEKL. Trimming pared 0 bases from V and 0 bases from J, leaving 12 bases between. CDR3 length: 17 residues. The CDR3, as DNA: TGCGCCAGCAGCCAAGAGAGGGAATTACTCTCTGGAAACACCATATATTTT. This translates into CASSQERELLSGNTIYF.

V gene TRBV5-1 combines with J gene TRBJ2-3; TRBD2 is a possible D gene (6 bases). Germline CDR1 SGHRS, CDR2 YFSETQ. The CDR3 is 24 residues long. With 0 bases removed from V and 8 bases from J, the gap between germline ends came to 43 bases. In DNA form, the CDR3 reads TGCGCCAGCAGCTTGGAAGGATTAAGTCGGGATTCCGCTCCGACCCTAGCGTTAAGACGTACGCAGTATTTT. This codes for CASSLEGLSRDSAPTLALRRTQYF.

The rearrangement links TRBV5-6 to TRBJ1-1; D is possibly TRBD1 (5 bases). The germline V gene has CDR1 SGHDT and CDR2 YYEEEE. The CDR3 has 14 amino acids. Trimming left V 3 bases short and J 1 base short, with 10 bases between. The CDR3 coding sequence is TGTGCCAGCAGCTGGGGAGGGGAGAACACTGAAGCTTTCTTT. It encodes CASSWGGENTEAFF.

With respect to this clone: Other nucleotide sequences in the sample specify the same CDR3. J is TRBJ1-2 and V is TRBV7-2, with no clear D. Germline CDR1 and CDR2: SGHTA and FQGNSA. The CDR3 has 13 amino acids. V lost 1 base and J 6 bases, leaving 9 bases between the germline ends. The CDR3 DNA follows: TGTGCCAGCAGCTTAGTGGGAGGTGATGGCTACACCTTC. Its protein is CASSLVGGDGYTF.

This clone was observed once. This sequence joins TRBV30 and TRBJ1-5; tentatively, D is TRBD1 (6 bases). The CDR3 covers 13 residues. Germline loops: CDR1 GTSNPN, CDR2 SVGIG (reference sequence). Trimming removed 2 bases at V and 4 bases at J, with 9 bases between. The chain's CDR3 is CAWSRTENQPQHF. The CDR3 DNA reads TGTGCCTGGAGTAGGACAGAGAATCAGCCCCAGCATTTT.

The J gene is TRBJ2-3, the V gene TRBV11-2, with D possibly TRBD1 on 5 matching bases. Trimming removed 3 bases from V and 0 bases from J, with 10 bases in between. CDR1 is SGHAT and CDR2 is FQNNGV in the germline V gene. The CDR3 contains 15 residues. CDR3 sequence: CASSFRASSTDTQYF. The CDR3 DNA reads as TGTGCCAGCAGCTTCAGGGCCTCTAGCACAGATACGCAGTATTTT.

The CDR3 DNA reads as TGTGCCAGCTCACCAGGGGCAGGCCAAGAGACCCAGTACTTC. Residues: CASSPGAGQETQYF. This chain uses TRBV18 with TRBJ2-5, with D tentatively TRBD1 (5 bases). Germline V gene lookup returns CDR1 KGHSH and CDR2 LQKENI. The ends were cut back, 2 bases at V and 1 base at J, with 8 bases in the middle. This CDR3 is 14 amino acids long.

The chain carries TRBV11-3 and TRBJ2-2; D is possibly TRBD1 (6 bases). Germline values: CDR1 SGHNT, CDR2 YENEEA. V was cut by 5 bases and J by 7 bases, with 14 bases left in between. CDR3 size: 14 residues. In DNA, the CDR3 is TGTGCCAGCAGCCCCAGGGGCCGAAACGGGGAGCTGTTTTTT. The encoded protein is CASSPRGRNGELFF. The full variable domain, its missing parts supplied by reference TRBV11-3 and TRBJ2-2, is EAGVVQSPRYKIIEKKQPVAFWCNPISGHNTLYWYLQNLGQGPELLIRYENEEAVDDSQLPKDRFSAERLKGVDSTLKIQPAELGDSAVYLCASSPRGRNGELFFGEGSRLTVL.

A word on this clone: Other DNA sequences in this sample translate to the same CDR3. The CDR3 is CAWSGGYGYTF. The CDR3 DNA reads as TGTGCCTGGAGTGGCGGGTATGGCTACACCTTC. The chain combines TRBV30 with TRBJ1-2; no firm D call. This CDR3 region has 11 residues. Germline CDR1 GTSNPN, CDR2 SVGIG (reference sequence). V dropped 1 base and J dropped 5 bases, with 5 bases sitting between them.

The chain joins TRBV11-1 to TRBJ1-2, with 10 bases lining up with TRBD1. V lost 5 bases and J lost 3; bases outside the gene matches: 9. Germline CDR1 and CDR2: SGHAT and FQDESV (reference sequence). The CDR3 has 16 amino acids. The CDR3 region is CASSPGTGVPYYGYTF. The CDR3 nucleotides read TGTGCCAGCAGCCCCGGGACAGGGGTCCCCTACTATGGCTACACCTTC.

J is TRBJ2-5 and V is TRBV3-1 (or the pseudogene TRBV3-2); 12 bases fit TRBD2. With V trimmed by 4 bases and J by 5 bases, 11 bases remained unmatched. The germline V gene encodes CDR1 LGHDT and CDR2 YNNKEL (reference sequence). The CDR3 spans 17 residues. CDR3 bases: TGTGCCAGCAGCCGCTGGGGCCCTAGCGGGGGGGCGGAGACCCAGTACTTC. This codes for CASSRWGPSGGAETQYF.

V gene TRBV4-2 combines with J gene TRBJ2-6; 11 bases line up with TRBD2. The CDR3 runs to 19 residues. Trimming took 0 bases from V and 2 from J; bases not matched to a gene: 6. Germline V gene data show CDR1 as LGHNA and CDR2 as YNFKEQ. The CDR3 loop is CASSQDSLAGGAGANVLTF. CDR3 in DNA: TGTGCCAGCAGCCAAGATAGCCTAGCGGGGGGCGCTGGGGCCAACGTCCTGACTTTC.

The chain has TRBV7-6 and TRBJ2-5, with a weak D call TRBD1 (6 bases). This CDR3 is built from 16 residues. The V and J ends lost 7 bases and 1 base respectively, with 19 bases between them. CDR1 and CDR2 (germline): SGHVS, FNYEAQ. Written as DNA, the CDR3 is TGTGCCAGCACTAACCAGGGGAATCCGACCCAAGAGACCCAGTACTTC. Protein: CASTNQGNPTQETQYF. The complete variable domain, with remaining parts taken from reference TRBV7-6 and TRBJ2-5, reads GAGVSQSPRYKVTKRGQDVALRCDPISGHVSLYWYRQALGQGPEFLTYFNYEAQQDKSGLPNDRFSAERPEGSISTLTIQRTEQRDSAMYRCASTNQGNPTQETQYFGPGTRLLVL.

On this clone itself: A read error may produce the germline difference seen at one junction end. Here the CDR3 DNA reads TGTGCCAGCAGCCAAGTTCTGGCGGGGGAGCCATCTTTC. Encoded protein: CASSQVLAGEPSF. The chain uses TRBV14 and TRBJ2-7; the match to TRBD2 covers 7 bases. This CDR3 spans 13 amino acids. The germline V gene encodes CDR1 SGHDN and CDR2 FVKESK.

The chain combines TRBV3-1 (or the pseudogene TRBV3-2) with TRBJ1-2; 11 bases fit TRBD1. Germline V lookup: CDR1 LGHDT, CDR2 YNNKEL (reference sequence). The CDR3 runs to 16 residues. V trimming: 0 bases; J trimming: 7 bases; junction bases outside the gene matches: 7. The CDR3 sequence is CASSQDEDRGRRGYTF. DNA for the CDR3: TGTGCCAGCAGCCAAGATGAGGACAGGGGGCGGCGTGGCTACACCTTC.